This T cell receptor (beta chain) stems from a study of T cells in Graves' hyperthyroidism and ophthalmopathy. Study results and limitations: Among thyroid clonotypes expanded above 0.001, most also appeared in blood.

Recently diagnosed hyperthyroidism of less than 2 months' duration affected patients aged 18 to 65. Clinical symptoms, serum thyroxine, TRAb, thyroid ultrasound and orbital computed tomography established diagnosis. The blood sample was taken at first hyperthyroidism diagnosis, before any ophthalmopathy symptoms. Regarding this clonotype: Antigen: not known.

TCR beta CDR3 region amplification was performed from RNA transcripts. The TCR CDR3 first-round RT-PCR relied on the HTBI primer set. TCRdb analysed the multiplex PCR reads with MiXCR anew, one entry per CDR3 protein. Of 150,000 or so distinct CDR3 sequences listed, more than 20% are singletons. The CDR3 is 13 residues long. With 9 bases clipped from V and 4 bases from J, the junction kept 7 bases outside the gene matches. From germline, CDR1 is KGHDR and CDR2 SFDVKD. Sequenced input: blood. The V gene is TRBV24-1, the J gene TRBJ2-5; 7 nucleotides agree with TRBD1. This sequence originates from a woman in her fifties or sixties with Graves' hyperthyroidism that later progressed to Graves' ophthalmopathy. DNA of the CDR3: TGTGCCACCCAACGACAGGGCCTAGAGACCCAGTACTTC. It codes for CATQRQGLETQYF.